This TCR beta chain was captured in a study of cytomegalovirus exposure and HLA in healthy donors. Study-level points and caveats: The classifier reportedly diagnosed cytomegalovirus status with high specificity and sensitivity. In vitro work confirmed that three CMV-associated chains recognize CMV antigens.

The donors were in the roughly 110-subject validation cohort, distinct from the roughly 600-subject first cohort. A remark on this clone: The antigen is not known.

The V gene's germline CDR1 is SGHTA and CDR2 FQGNSA. Unmatched junction bases numbered 12, after V lost 5 bases and J lost 6 bases. This CDR3 is 16 amino acids long. Repertoires were generated with immunoSEQ multiplex PCR, while TCRdb's copy carries only in-frame clones and drops some. The sample records 55,000 to 70,000 clones, about 93% being singletons. The sequence came from a man aged 18 to 30 in good health and CMV-seronegative. V usage is TRBV7-2 and J usage is TRBJ2-1; 8 bases match TRBD1. Source material: PBMCs. The DNA of the CDR3 is TGTGCCAGCAGCCTCTCTCGGACAGGGAGACTCAATGAGCAGTTCTTC. Its protein is CASSLSRTGRLNEQFF. The variable domain in full, completed from reference TRBV7-2 and TRBJ2-1, reads GAGVSQSPSNKVTEKGKDVELRCDPISGHTALYWYRQSLGQGLEFLIYFQGNSAPDKSGLPSDRFSAERTGGSVSTLTIQRTQQEDSAVYLCASSLSRTGRLNEQFFGPGTRLTVL.